The rows below give T cell receptor beta chains drawn from one sample of a study of prognosis after radiotherapy for stage I lung cancer. MiXCR, applied by TCRdb to the multiplex PCR reads, yields one record per CDR3 protein. In the table there are some 28,000 distinct CDR3 sequences, roughly 30% of which are singletons. The sample here was PBMCs, taken before or after stereotactic body radiation therapy (not recorded which). These receptors were collected from a donor at least 50 years old with non-small cell lung cancer. Each CDR3 is given with its conserved first and last residue. A D gene is named only where the DNA matches it firmly. For some rows the clone size is stated as once, few or many, or as a class when expanded; others skip it.

j_call: TRBJ2-7; d_call: -; clone_size: many; v_call: TRBV4-1; cdr3_aa: CASSRQSEGRAAEYEQYF; cdr3_nt: TGCGCCAGCAGCCGGCAGTCCGAAGGTAGGGCAGCGGAGTACGAGCAGTACTTC
j_call: TRBJ2-2; d_call: -; clone_size: many; v_call: TRBV10-3; cdr3_aa: CATALSGNTGELFF; cdr3_nt: TGTGCCACCGCCCTTAGCGGGAACACCGGGGAGCTGTTTTTT
j_call: TRBJ1-2; d_call: -; clone_size: many; v_call: TRBV29-1; cdr3_aa: CSVWLGDGYTF; cdr3_nt: TGCAGCGTCTGGCTCGGTGATGGCTACACCTTC
j_call: TRBJ2-3; d_call: -; clone_size: many; v_call: TRBV2; cdr3_aa: CASSERAKRQIDTQYF; cdr3_nt: TGTGCCAGCAGTGAACGGGCGAAAAGGCAGATAGATACGCAGTATTTT
j_call: TRBJ2-3; d_call: TRBD2; clone_size: -; v_call: TRBV20-1; cdr3_aa: CSATSGRHSTDTQYF; cdr3_nt: TGCAGTGCAACTAGCGGGAGGCATAGCACAGATACGCAGTATTTT
j_call: TRBJ1-6; d_call: TRBD1; clone_size: medium-sized; v_call: TRBV28; cdr3_aa: CASTATGMDSPLHF; cdr3_nt: TGTGCCAGCACCGCGACAGGGATGGATTCACCCCTCCACTTT
j_call: TRBJ2-3; d_call: -; clone_size: many; v_call: TRBV24-1; cdr3_aa: CATSAGAGPTDTQYF; cdr3_nt: TGTGCCACCAGCGCCGGCGCAGGGCCTACAGATACGCAGTATTTT
j_call: TRBJ1-1; d_call: TRBD1; clone_size: many; v_call: TRBV11-2; cdr3_aa: CASSYDRDAFF; cdr3_nt: TGTGCCAGCAGTTATGACAGGGACGCTTTCTTT
j_call: TRBJ2-2; d_call: -; clone_size: -; v_call: TRBV4-1; cdr3_aa: CASIQEAGAITGELFF; cdr3_nt: TGCGCCAGCATCCAAGAAGCAGGCGCGATCACCGGGGAGCTGTTTTTT
j_call: TRBJ2-7; d_call: TRBD2; clone_size: -; v_call: TRBV20-1; cdr3_aa: CSAPGLVGCYEQYF; cdr3_nt: TGCAGTGCACCGGGACTAGTGGGCTGCTACGAGCAGTACTTC
j_call: TRBJ2-6; d_call: TRBD1; clone_size: -; v_call: TRBV28; cdr3_aa: CASSQRQGTAAGANVLTF; cdr3_nt: TGTGCCAGCAGTCAGCGACAGGGTACGGCTGCCGGGGCCAACGTCCTGACTTTC
j_call: TRBJ1-5; d_call: -; clone_size: many; v_call: TRBV5-1; cdr3_aa: CASSLAGDNSNQPQHF; cdr3_nt: TGCGCCAGCAGCTTGGCCGGGGATAATAGCAATCAGCCCCAGCATTTT
j_call: TRBJ1-4; d_call: -; clone_size: many; v_call: TRBV14; cdr3_aa: CASFRRDKREKLFF; cdr3_nt: TGTGCCAGCTTCCGAAGGGACAAACGGGAAAAACTGTTTTTT
j_call: TRBJ2-1; d_call: -; clone_size: -; v_call: TRBV6-4; cdr3_aa: CASRDRGQKEQQFF; cdr3_nt: TGTGCCAGCAGGGATAGAGGACAGAAAGAACAGCAGTTCTTC
j_call: TRBJ1-1; d_call: -; clone_size: many; v_call: TRBV7-9; cdr3_aa: CASSPSGAGTEAFF; cdr3_nt: TGTGCCAGCAGTCCCTCGGGGGCGGGTACTGAAGCTTTCTTT
j_call: TRBJ2-3; d_call: -; clone_size: -; v_call: TRBV27; cdr3_aa: CASSLNTPHRTGTDKQYF; cdr3_nt: TGTGCCAGCAGTTTAAACACACCGCACAGGACTGGCACAGATAAGCAGTATTTT
j_call: TRBJ1-2; d_call: -; clone_size: many; v_call: TRBV4-2; cdr3_aa: CASSQDEGEGSGYTF; cdr3_nt: TGTGCCAGCAGCCAAGATGAGGGGGAGGGAAGTGGCTACACCTTC
j_call: TRBJ2-3; d_call: TRBD1; clone_size: -; v_call: TRBV28; cdr3_aa: CASRNRGRGLTDTQYF; cdr3_nt: TGTGCCAGCAGAAACAGGGGCAGGGGCCTCACAGATACGCAGTATTTT
j_call: TRBJ2-7; d_call: -; clone_size: many; v_call: TRBV10-2; cdr3_aa: CASSESPYEQYF; cdr3_nt: TGCGCCAGCAGTGAGTCACCCTACGAGCAGTACTTC
j_call: TRBJ1-1; d_call: -; clone_size: many; v_call: TRBV6-9; cdr3_aa: CASSYGGRGGDTEAFF; cdr3_nt: TGTGCCAGCAGTTACGGAGGGAGAGGAGGAGACACTGAAGCTTTCTTT
j_call: TRBJ1-2; d_call: -; clone_size: -; v_call: TRBV5-1; cdr3_aa: CASRERNYGYTF; cdr3_nt: TGCGCCAGCAGGGAACGTAACTATGGCTACACCTTC
j_call: TRBJ1-5; d_call: TRBD1; clone_size: -; v_call: TRBV27; cdr3_aa: CATSHEGAISQHF; cdr3_nt: TGTGCCACCTCACACGAGGGGGCAATCAGCCAGCATTTT
j_call: TRBJ2-7; d_call: -; clone_size: -; v_call: TRBV29-1; cdr3_aa: CSVVGGPETSYEQYF; cdr3_nt: TGCAGCGTTGTGGGGGGCCCGGAGACCTCCTACGAGCAGTACTTC
j_call: TRBJ2-6; d_call: -; clone_size: -; v_call: TRBV6-2/TRBV6-3; cdr3_aa: CASSDRSVANVLTF; cdr3_nt: TGTGCCAGTAGCGACAGGTCTGTGGCCAACGTCCTGACTTTC
j_call: TRBJ2-3; d_call: TRBD2; clone_size: -; v_call: TRBV6-2/TRBV6-3; cdr3_aa: CASGKREYTDKYF; cdr3_nt: TGTGCCAGCGGCAAGCGGGAGTACACAGATAAGTATTTT
j_call: TRBJ2-7; d_call: TRBD1; clone_size: once; v_call: TRBV5-4; cdr3_aa: CASSSQGASYGQYF; cdr3_nt: TGTGCCAGCAGCTCCCAGGGGGCGTCATACGGGCAGTACTTC
j_call: TRBJ1-5; d_call: -; clone_size: many; v_call: TRBV7-2; cdr3_aa: CASSIKTGGNQPQHF; cdr3_nt: TGTGCCAGCAGCATAAAGACAGGCGGCAATCAGCCCCAGCATTTT
j_call: TRBJ1-6; d_call: -; clone_size: -; v_call: TRBV6-2/TRBV6-3; cdr3_aa: CASSEVDFQEGSYNTPLHF; cdr3_nt: TGTGCCAGCAGTGAAGTGGACTTCCAGGAGGGCTCCTATAATACACCCCTCCACTTT
j_call: TRBJ2-5; d_call: -; clone_size: many; v_call: TRBV18; cdr3_aa: CASSREVQETQYF; cdr3_nt: TGTGCCAGCTCACGGGAAGTCCAAGAGACCCAGTACTTC
j_call: TRBJ2-1; d_call: TRBD2; clone_size: medium-sized; v_call: TRBV6-1; cdr3_aa: CASISGSWNEQFF; cdr3_nt: TGTGCCAGCATTAGCGGGAGCTGGAATGAGCAGTTCTTC
j_call: TRBJ2-7; d_call: -; clone_size: -; v_call: TRBV5-1; cdr3_aa: CASSLGEARFGYEQYF; cdr3_nt: TGCGCCAGCAGCTTGGGGGAAGCGAGGTTCGGCTACGAGCAGTACTTC
j_call: TRBJ2-1; d_call: TRBD1; clone_size: many; v_call: TRBV7-9; cdr3_aa: CASSPRTGGRNEQFF; cdr3_nt: TGTGCCAGCAGCCCACGGACAGGCGGGCGCAATGAGCAGTTCTTC
j_call: TRBJ1-4; d_call: TRBD1; clone_size: many; v_call: TRBV6-1; cdr3_aa: CASSEGQGLMQLFF; cdr3_nt: TGTGCCAGCAGTGAAGGACAGGGATTAATGCAACTGTTTTTT
j_call: TRBJ2-7; d_call: -; clone_size: medium-sized; v_call: TRBV7-9; cdr3_aa: CASSLSTPSYEQYF; cdr3_nt: TGTGCCAGCAGCTTATCGACACCTTCCTACGAGCAGTACTTC
j_call: TRBJ1-3; d_call: TRBD1; clone_size: many; v_call: TRBV18; cdr3_aa: CASSPGTGRDTIYF; cdr3_nt: TGTGCCAGCTCGCCCGGGACAGGGAGAGACACCATATATTTT
j_call: TRBJ1-1; d_call: -; clone_size: -; v_call: TRBV18; cdr3_aa: CASSPVVNTEAFF; cdr3_nt: TGTGCCAGCTCACCAGTGGTGAACACTGAAGCTTTCTTT
j_call: TRBJ1-6; d_call: -; clone_size: many; v_call: TRBV6-1; cdr3_aa: CASSHPNSPLHF; cdr3_nt: TGTGCCAGCAGCCACCCGAATTCACCCCTCCACTTT
j_call: TRBJ2-1; d_call: -; clone_size: -; v_call: TRBV12-3/TRBV12-4; cdr3_aa: CASSFLGSLNNEQFF; cdr3_nt: TGTGCCAGCAGTTTTTTGGGGAGTCTGAACAATGAGCAGTTCTTC
j_call: TRBJ1-5; d_call: -; clone_size: many; v_call: TRBV10-3; cdr3_aa: CAIGGDSQPQHF; cdr3_nt: TGTGCCATCGGGGGTGATAGCCAGCCCCAGCATTTT
j_call: TRBJ2-7; d_call: TRBD1; clone_size: many; v_call: TRBV20-1; cdr3_aa: CSAESLPGTGSQQYF; cdr3_nt: TGCAGTGCCGAAAGTCTTCCTGGGACAGGGTCCCAGCAGTACTTC
j_call: TRBJ2-1; d_call: TRBD2; clone_size: -; v_call: TRBV2; cdr3_aa: CASSVLARNEQFF; cdr3_nt: TGTGCCAGCAGTGTACTAGCGCGCAATGAGCAGTTCTTC
j_call: TRBJ1-5; d_call: -; clone_size: many; v_call: TRBV20-1; cdr3_aa: CSARASNRDLDQPQHF; cdr3_nt: TGCAGTGCTAGAGCATCCAACCGGGACCTTGATCAGCCCCAGCATTTT
j_call: TRBJ2-1; d_call: -; clone_size: many; v_call: TRBV12-3/TRBV12-4; cdr3_aa: CASSPAGRSYNEQFF; cdr3_nt: TGTGCCAGCAGTCCAGCCGGACGCTCCTACAATGAGCAGTTCTTC
j_call: TRBJ2-5; d_call: TRBD1; clone_size: many; v_call: TRBV11-3; cdr3_aa: CASSLGGTGYQETQYF; cdr3_nt: TGTGCCAGCAGCTTAGGCGGGACAGGGTACCAAGAGACCCAGTACTTC
j_call: TRBJ1-5; d_call: -; clone_size: -; v_call: TRBV5-4; cdr3_aa: CASSRQGQPQHF; cdr3_nt: TGTGCCAGCAGCAGGCAAGGTCAGCCCCAGCATTTT
j_call: TRBJ1-2; d_call: -; clone_size: -; v_call: TRBV5-4; cdr3_aa: CASSLALSRDDGYTF; cdr3_nt: TGTGCCAGTAGCTTGGCATTGTCGAGGGACGATGGCTACACCTTC
j_call: TRBJ1-1; d_call: -; clone_size: many; v_call: TRBV9; cdr3_aa: CASSVGDREAFF; cdr3_nt: TGTGCCAGCAGCGTAGGAGACAGAGAAGCTTTCTTT
j_call: TRBJ2-1; d_call: -; clone_size: -; v_call: TRBV11-3; cdr3_aa: CASLGQSSFNEQFF; cdr3_nt: TGTGCCAGCTTAGGACAGAGTTCCTTCAATGAGCAGTTCTTC
j_call: TRBJ2-7; d_call: TRBD2; clone_size: many; v_call: TRBV3-1; cdr3_aa: CASSRDPLAGSYEQYF; cdr3_nt: TGTGCCAGCAGTCGAGACCCCCTAGCGGGCTCCTACGAGCAGTACTTC
j_call: TRBJ1-2; d_call: -; clone_size: many; v_call: TRBV2; cdr3_aa: CASSTTGLANYGYTF; cdr3_nt: TGTGCCAGCAGCACGACAGGCCTCGCTAACTATGGCTACACCTTC
j_call: TRBJ2-2; d_call: TRBD2; clone_size: many; v_call: TRBV7-8; cdr3_aa: CASSPEGLVLSTGELFF; cdr3_nt: TGTGCCAGCAGCCCGGAAGGACTAGTCCTGAGCACCGGGGAGCTGTTTTTT
j_call: TRBJ2-1; d_call: TRBD2; clone_size: many; v_call: TRBV5-6; cdr3_aa: CASSLGSGSYNEQFF; cdr3_nt: TGTGCCAGCAGCTTGGGAAGCGGGAGTTACAATGAGCAGTTCTTC
j_call: TRBJ1-6; d_call: -; clone_size: -; v_call: TRBV6-1; cdr3_aa: CASSRQWDLDNSPLHF; cdr3_nt: TGTGCCAGCAGTCGTCAATGGGACCTTGATAATTCACCCCTCCACTTT
j_call: TRBJ1-2; d_call: -; clone_size: many; v_call: TRBV9; cdr3_aa: CASSVGPQEGTNYGYTF; cdr3_nt: TGTGCCAGCAGCGTCGGCCCCCAGGAGGGGACTAACTATGGCTACACCTTC